This TCR beta chain was obtained from a study of cytomegalovirus exposure and HLA in healthy donors. Study findings and constraints: Sequencing artifact likely explains a cluster of highly shared sequence variants.

PCR used 60 Vbeta primers and 13 Jbeta primers. The repertoire was sequenced with immunoSEQ multiplex PCR; TCRdb's copy has only in-frame clones and lacks some. The sample lists around 130,000 clones; roughly 82% were seen once. Worth noting for this clone: Antigen: not known.

Sequenced material: PBMCs. The source is a boy aged 5-17 years in good health and CMV-seronegative.

The CDR3: CASSSSREPYNEQFF. The CDR3 bases are TGTGCCAGCAGCTCCTCCCGGGAACCATACAATGAGCAGTTCTTC. The chain uses TRBV11-3 and TRBJ2-1, with a possible D match to TRBD2 (5 bases). With 4 bases removed from V and 4 bases from J, the gap between germline ends came to 14 bases. The CDR3 extends over 15 amino acids. CDR1 is SGHNT and CDR2 is YENEEA in the germline V gene.